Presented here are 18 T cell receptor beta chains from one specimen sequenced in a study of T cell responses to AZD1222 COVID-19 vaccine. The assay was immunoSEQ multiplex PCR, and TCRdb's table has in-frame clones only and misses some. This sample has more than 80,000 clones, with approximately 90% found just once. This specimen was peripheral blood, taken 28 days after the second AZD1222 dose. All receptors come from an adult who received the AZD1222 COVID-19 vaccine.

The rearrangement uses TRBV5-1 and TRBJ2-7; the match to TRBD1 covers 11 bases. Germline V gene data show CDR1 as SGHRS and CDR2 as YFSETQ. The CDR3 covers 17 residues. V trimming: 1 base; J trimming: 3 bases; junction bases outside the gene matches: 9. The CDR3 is CASSLIPPGQGGYEQYF. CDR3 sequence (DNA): TGCGCCAGCAGCTTGATCCCCCCGGGACAGGGGGGCTACGAGCAGTACTTC.

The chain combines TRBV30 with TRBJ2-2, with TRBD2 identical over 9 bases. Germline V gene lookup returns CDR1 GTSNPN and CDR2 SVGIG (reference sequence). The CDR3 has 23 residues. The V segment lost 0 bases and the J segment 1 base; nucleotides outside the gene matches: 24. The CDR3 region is CAWSVLNGIAGDLGLLNTGELFF. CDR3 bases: TGTGCCTGGAGTGTACTTAATGGGATAGCGGGGGACCTTGGTCTCTTGAACACCGGGGAGCTGTTTTTT.

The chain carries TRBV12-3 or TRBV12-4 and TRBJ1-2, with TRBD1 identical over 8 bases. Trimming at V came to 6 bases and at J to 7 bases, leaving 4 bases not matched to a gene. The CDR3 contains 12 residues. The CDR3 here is CASRDRVAGYTF. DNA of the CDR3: TGTGCCAGCAGGGACAGGGTTGCTGGCTACACCTTC.

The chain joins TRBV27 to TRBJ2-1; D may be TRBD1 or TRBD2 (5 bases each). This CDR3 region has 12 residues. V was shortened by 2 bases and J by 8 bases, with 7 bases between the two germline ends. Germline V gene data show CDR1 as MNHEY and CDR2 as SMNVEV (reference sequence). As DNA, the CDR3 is TGTGCCAGCAGTTTAGAGGGGCATGAGCAGTTCTTC. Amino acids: CASSLEGHEQFF.

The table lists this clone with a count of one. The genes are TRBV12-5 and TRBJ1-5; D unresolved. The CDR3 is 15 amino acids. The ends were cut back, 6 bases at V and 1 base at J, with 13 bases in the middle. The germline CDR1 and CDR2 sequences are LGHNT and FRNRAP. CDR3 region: CASGHNYPSNQPQHF. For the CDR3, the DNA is TGTGCTAGTGGCCATAACTACCCCAGCAATCAGCCCCAGCATTTT.

The CDR3 region has the DNA TGTGCCAGCACCCGAATTTGGGGTTTCGATGAAAAACTGTTTTTT. It codes for CASTRIWGFDEKLFF. V usage is TRBV6-6 and J usage is TRBJ1-4; D gene uncertain. This CDR3 has 15 amino acids. CDR1 MNHNY and CDR2 SVGAGI come from the germline V gene (reference sequence). V was pared by 7 bases and J by 6 bases, with 18 bases between.

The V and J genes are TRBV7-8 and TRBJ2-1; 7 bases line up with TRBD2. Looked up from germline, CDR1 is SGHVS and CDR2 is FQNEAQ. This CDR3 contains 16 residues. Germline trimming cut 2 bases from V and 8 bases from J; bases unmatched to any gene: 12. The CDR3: CASSLLRASGGDEQFF. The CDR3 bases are TGTGCCAGCAGCTTACTTCGGGCTAGCGGAGGCGATGAGCAGTTCTTC.

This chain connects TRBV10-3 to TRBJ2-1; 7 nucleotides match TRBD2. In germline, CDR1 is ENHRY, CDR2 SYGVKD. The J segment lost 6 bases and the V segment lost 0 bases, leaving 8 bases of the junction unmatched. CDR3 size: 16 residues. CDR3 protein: CAISESIGGRANEQFF. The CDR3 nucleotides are TGTGCCATCAGTGAGTCGATTGGTGGGAGGGCCAATGAGCAGTTCTTC.

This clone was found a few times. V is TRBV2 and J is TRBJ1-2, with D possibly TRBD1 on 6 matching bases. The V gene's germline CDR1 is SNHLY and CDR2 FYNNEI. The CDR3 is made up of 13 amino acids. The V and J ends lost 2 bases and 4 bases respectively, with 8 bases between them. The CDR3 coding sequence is TGTGCCAGCAGTGAACCAGGGGTCTATGGCTACACCTTC. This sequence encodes CASSEPGVYGYTF.

The CDR3 spells CASSDLGSEKLFF. CDR3 in DNA: TGTGCCAGCAGTGATCTAGGCAGTGAAAAACTGTTTTTT. This sequence joins TRBV2 and TRBJ1-4, with D unresolved. The V end lost 3 bases, the J end lost 7 bases, and 9 bases lay between the germline ends. The CDR3 has 13 residues. CDR1 is SNHLY, CDR2 FYNNEI, per germline.

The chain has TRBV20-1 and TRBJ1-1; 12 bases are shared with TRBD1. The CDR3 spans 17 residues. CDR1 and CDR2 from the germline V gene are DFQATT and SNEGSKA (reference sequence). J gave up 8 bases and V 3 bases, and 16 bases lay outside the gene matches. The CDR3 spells CSASPPPGTGGGEEAFF. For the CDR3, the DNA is TGCAGTGCTAGTCCTCCTCCCGGGACAGGGGGCGGCGAAGAAGCTTTCTTT.

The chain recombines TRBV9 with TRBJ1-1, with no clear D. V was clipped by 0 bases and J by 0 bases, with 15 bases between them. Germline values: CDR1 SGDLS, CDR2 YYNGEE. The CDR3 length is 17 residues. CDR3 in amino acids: CASSVEPRQRVNTEAFF. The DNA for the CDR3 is TGTGCCAGCAGCGTAGAGCCTCGGCAGCGAGTGAACACTGAAGCTTTCTTT.

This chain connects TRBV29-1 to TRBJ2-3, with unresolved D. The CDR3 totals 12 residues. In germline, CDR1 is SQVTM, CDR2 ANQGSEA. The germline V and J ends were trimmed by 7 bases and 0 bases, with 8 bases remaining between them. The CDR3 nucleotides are TGCAGCGGGTTTCGAAGCACAGATACGCAGTATTTT. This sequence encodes CSGFRSTDTQYF.

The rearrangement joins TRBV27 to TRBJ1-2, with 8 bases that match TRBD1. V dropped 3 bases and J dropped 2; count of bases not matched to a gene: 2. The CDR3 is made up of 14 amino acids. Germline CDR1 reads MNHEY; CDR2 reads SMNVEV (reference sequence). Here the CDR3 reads CASSLTGANYGYTF. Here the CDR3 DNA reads TGTGCCAGCAGTTTGACAGGGGCGAACTATGGCTACACCTTC.

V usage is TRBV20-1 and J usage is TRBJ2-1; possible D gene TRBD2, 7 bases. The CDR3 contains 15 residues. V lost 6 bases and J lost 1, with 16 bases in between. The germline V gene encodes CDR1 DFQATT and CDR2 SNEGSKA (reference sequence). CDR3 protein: CSASGGGPSYNEQFF. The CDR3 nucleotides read TGCAGTGCAAGTGGGGGGGGCCCTTCCTACAATGAGCAGTTCTTC.

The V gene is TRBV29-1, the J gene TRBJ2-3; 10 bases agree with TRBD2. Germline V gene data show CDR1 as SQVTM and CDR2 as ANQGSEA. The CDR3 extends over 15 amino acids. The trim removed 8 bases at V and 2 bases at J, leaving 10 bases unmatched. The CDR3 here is CSTRTSGAPTDTQYF. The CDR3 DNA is TGCAGCACCCGGACTAGCGGAGCCCCCACAGATACGCAGTATTTT.

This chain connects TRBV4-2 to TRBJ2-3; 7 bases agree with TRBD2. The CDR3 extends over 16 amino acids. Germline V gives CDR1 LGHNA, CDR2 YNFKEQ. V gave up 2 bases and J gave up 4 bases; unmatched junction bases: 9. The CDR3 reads CASSQPLGGAADTQYF. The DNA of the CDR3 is TGTGCCAGCAGCCAACCTTTGGGAGGGGCGGCAGATACGCAGTATTTT.

DNA of the CDR3: TGTGCCAGCAGCTTAGAGACAGTCTATGGCTACACCTTC. Protein: CASSLETVYGYTF. J is TRBJ1-2 and V is TRBV7-9; possible D gene TRBD1, 5 bases. The CDR3 is made up of 13 amino acids. Germline loops: CDR1 SEHNR, CDR2 FQNEAQ (reference sequence). The V end was cut by 1 base, the J end by 4 bases, with 7 bases between.